These T cell receptor beta chains were read from a single sample in a study of cytomegalovirus exposure and HLA in healthy donors. Profiling relied on immunoSEQ multiplex PCR, and the TCRdb table lists in-frame clones only, not all of them. The sample lists 90,000 to 100,000 clones; more than 60% were seen once. Input material: PBMCs. These TCRs come from a man between 25 and 39 years old in good health and CMV-seronegative. CDR3s include the opening cysteine and the closing phenylalanine or tryptophan. The order of the fields is D gene, V gene, J gene, clone size, CDR3 DNA, CDR3 protein. A D gene is named only where the DNA matches it firmly. Clone size is shown for a subset of rows, as once, few, many or a class of expanded clone.

TRBD1	TRBV23-1	TRBJ2-7	.	TGCGCCAGCAGTCAAGGGGGGGGACAGGGGACCTACGAGCAGTACTTC	CASSQGGGQGTYEQYF
.	TRBV28	TRBJ1-2	few	TGTGCCAGCAGTTTTGGAGCCCCAGCTTTTCTCTCTACTAACTATGGCTACACCTTC	CASSFGAPAFLSTNYGYTF
TRBD2	TRBV9	TRBJ2-5	.	TGTGCCAGCAGCGCACAGACGAAGGGACTAGCGGCTAAGTACCAAGAGACCCAGTACTTC	CASSAQTKGLAAKYQETQYF
.	TRBV2	TRBJ2-7	.	TGTGCCAGCACGGGGAATACGGCCAAAGGCTCCTACGAGCAGTACTTC	CASTGNTAKGSYEQYF
TRBD2	TRBV2	TRBJ2-2	.	TGTGCCAGCATTGCAACTAGCGGGAGAACCGGGGAGCTGTTTTTT	CASIATSGRTGELFF
.	TRBV28	TRBJ2-7	.	TGTGCCAGCAGTTTAGGACCCCTGGGGGGAGTCCTCTACGAGCAGTACTTC	CASSLGPLGGVLYEQYF
TRBD1	TRBV4-2	TRBJ1-3	.	TGTGCCAGCAGCCAAGCATCGACAGGGGGCTATTCTGGAAACACCATATATTTT	CASSQASTGGYSGNTIYF
TRBD1	TRBV7-7	TRBJ2-1	.	TGTGCTAGCAGCTTTGGGACAGGGTACGATGAGCAGTTCTTC	CASSFGTGYDEQFF
.	TRBV7-5	TRBJ2-2	.	TGTGTCAGACGAGGGACTAGCGGGACGGCCGGGGAGCTGTTTTTT	CVRRGTSGTAGELFF
.	TRBV27	TRBJ1-1	.	TGTGCCAGCAGTTTATCTGTGACACGGACTTCCTCGAAGGGGAACACTGAAGCTTTCTTT	CASSLSVTRTSSKGNTEAFF
TRBD1	TRBV4-3	TRBJ2-7	once	TGCGCCAGCAGCCAAGTCCAGGGGGCTGCCTACGAGCAGTACTTC	CASSQVQGAAYEQYF
TRBD2	TRBV7-6	TRBJ2-1	few	TGTGCCAGCAGCTTAGGGTTCTGGACTAGCGGGAGGGGTGTATTCGACAATGAGCAGTTCTTC	CASSLGFWTSGRGVFDNEQFF
TRBD2	TRBV7-3	TRBJ2-3	.	TGTGCCAGCAGCCGCCTAGCGGGGGGGAGCACAGATACGCAGTATTTT	CASSRLAGGSTDTQYF
.	TRBV6-1	TRBJ1-1	.	TGTGCCAGCAGTGTACGGGGTATGGGTAACACTGAAGCTTTCTTT	CASSVRGMGNTEAFF
.	TRBV11-2	TRBJ2-7	.	TGTGCCAGCAGCTTAGACCACACCTACGAGCAGTACTTC	CASSLDHTYEQYF
.	TRBV6-5	TRBJ2-7	.	TGTGCCAGCGGGGTTGCAGGGTTGGGGGAGCAGTACTTC	CASGVAGLGEQYF
.	TRBV11-1	TRBJ2-2	.	TGTGCCAGCAGTTCTCAGGGGTACACCGGGGAGCTGTTTTTT	CASSSQGYTGELFF
.	TRBV15	TRBJ1-4	few	TGTGCCACCAGCAGAGATCAGGCCAGCCGAGAAAAACTGTTTTTT	CATSRDQASREKLFF
.	TRBV5-4	TRBJ2-1	.	TGTGCCAGCAGCTTGGACGGGGGTACCTACAATGAGCAGTTCTTC	CASSLDGGTYNEQFF
.	TRBV7-9	TRBJ1-6	.	TGTGCCAGCAGCTTTCTACAGGGTGGTTTAAATTCACCCCTCCACTTT	CASSFLQGGLNSPLHF
.	TRBV29-1	TRBJ2-1	.	TGCAGCGTCGCCACAGGTTACAATGAGCAGTTCTTC	CSVATGYNEQFF
TRBD1	TRBV5-1	TRBJ2-7	.	TGCGCCAGCAGCTTGGATTGGGACAGCGCCTACGAGCAGTACTTC	CASSLDWDSAYEQYF
TRBD2	TRBV5-1	TRBJ2-1	.	TGCGCCAGCAGCTTAAGGACTAGCGGGGGGAATCCCTACAATGAGCAGTTCTTC	CASSLRTSGGNPYNEQFF
TRBD1	TRBV27	TRBJ2-7	.	TGTGCCAGCAGACGGACAGGCAACGAGCAGTACTTC	CASRRTGNEQYF
.	TRBV6-4	TRBJ1-5	.	TGTGCCAGCAGTGTACAGATCAATCAGCCCCAGCATTTT	CASSVQINQPQHF
.	TRBV15	TRBJ1-6	.	TGTGCCACCAGCAGAGTCCGGGGCTATAATTCACCCCTCCACTTT	CATSRVRGYNSPLHF
.	TRBV6-5	TRBJ1-2	.	TGTGCCAGCAGTTACTCGGACAGCGTCTATGGCTACACCTTC	CASSYSDSVYGYTF
TRBD1	TRBV27	TRBJ1-5	.	TGTGCCAGCAGTATTCAATTCCCGGGACAGTCTATCAATCAGCCCCAGCATTTT	CASSIQFPGQSINQPQHF
.	TRBV5-1	TRBJ2-7	.	TGCGCCAGCAGCTCAAACCGGGACATGACAGCCTACGAGCAGTACTTC	CASSSNRDMTAYEQYF
.	TRBV10-3	TRBJ2-3	.	TGTGCCATCAAGCTGACAGAGACTTACACAGATACGCAGTATTTT	CAIKLTETYTDTQYF
.	TRBV5-1	TRBJ1-3	.	TGCGCCAGCAGCTTCGACAGAAGAAACACCATATATTTT	CASSFDRRNTIYF
.	TRBV7-9	TRBJ2-5	.	TGTGCCAGCAGACAAGGTCAAGGCAGGGCAATCCAAGAGACCCAGTACTTC	CASRQGQGRAIQETQYF
TRBD1	TRBV7-8	TRBJ2-3	once	TGTGCCAGCAGCTTAGCCTACCACCCAGACAGGGATGGCACAGATACGCAGTATTTT	CASSLAYHPDRDGTDTQYF
.	TRBV10-3	TRBJ2-1	few	TGTGCCATCAGTGAGTGGGTTAGTGACTCCACTAGCTCCTACAATGAGCAGTTCTTC	CAISEWVSDSTSSYNEQFF
.	TRBV11-3	TRBJ2-1	few	TGTGCCAGCAGCGTGTCTACAGGAATTCCTAGCTCCTACAATGAGCAGTTCTTC	CASSVSTGIPSSYNEQFF
TRBD1	TRBV6-1	TRBJ2-3	.	TGTGCCAGCAACCGGGACAGGGGGCCGGATACGCAGTATTTT	CASNRDRGPDTQYF
TRBD1	TRBV6-1	TRBJ1-2	.	TGTGCCAGCAGTCTGGCGACAGGGGAAGTCAATGGCTACACCTTC	CASSLATGEVNGYTF
TRBD2	TRBV7-9	TRBJ2-1	.	TGTGCCAGCAGCTTACCCCGGGGGGGCCCTAATGAGCAGTTCTTC	CASSLPRGGPNEQFF
.	TRBV1	TRBJ2-6	.	TGCACCAGCAGCCAAGATCCAACAGGCTCTGGGGCCAACGTCCTGACTTTC	CTSSQDPTGSGANVLTF
.	TRBV7-9	TRBJ2-7	.	TGTGCCAGCAGCTTTTGGGGGCGTCAACAATACGAGCAGTACTTC	CASSFWGRQQYEQYF
.	TRBV6-5	TRBJ2-3	.	TGTGCCAGCAGTTACGGGGGGACTTATAGCACAGATACGCAGTATTTT	CASSYGGTYSTDTQYF
.	TRBV28	TRBJ1-2	once	TGTGCCAGCAGTTTATTCGGGGATTCGTATGGCTACACCTTC	CASSLFGDSYGYTF
TRBD1	TRBV5-1	TRBJ2-1	.	TGCGCCAGCAGCCTTGACAGGGCACGGCACAATGAGCAGTTCTTC	CASSLDRARHNEQFF
TRBD1	TRBV27	TRBJ1-4	.	TGTGCCAGCAGCCAAGGGACAGGGTTATTTGCAACTAATGAAAAACTGTTTTTT	CASSQGTGLFATNEKLFF
TRBD1	TRBV7-3	TRBJ1-1	.	TGTGCCAGCAGCTTATCCGGACAGGGAAACACTGAAGCTTTCTTT	CASSLSGQGNTEAFF
TRBD2	TRBV9	TRBJ2-2	.	TGTGCCAGCAGCCTCCGGGGGGGAGTAAGCACCGGGGAGCTGTTTTTT	CASSLRGGVSTGELFF
TRBD2	TRBV4-3	TRBJ2-1	few	TGCGCCAGCAGCCAAGATAGGGCTAGCGGGGCATTCTACAATGAGCAGTTCTTC	CASSQDRASGAFYNEQFF
.	TRBV7-7	TRBJ2-5	.	TGTGCTAGCAGCCTGCAGGGCCAAGAGACCCAGTACTTC	CASSLQGQETQYF
.	TRBV4-3	TRBJ2-3	.	TGCGCCAGCAGCCAAGAGGGCAGACCTTTCACAGATACGCAGTATTTT	CASSQEGRPFTDTQYF
.	TRBV6-4	TRBJ1-6	few	TGTGCCAGCAGTGACGGCAGGGGTCTTAATTCACCCCTCCACTTT	CASSDGRGLNSPLHF
.	TRBV4-1	TRBJ2-2	.	TGCGCCAGCAGCTCTCCAGGGGGGATTCGCACCGGGGAGCTGTTTTTT	CASSSPGGIRTGELFF
.	TRBV19	TRBJ2-3	few	TGTGCCAGTAGTATGTGGGGCAGCACAGATACGCAGTATTTT	CASSMWGSTDTQYF
TRBD2	TRBV7-7	TRBJ2-1	once	TGTGCTAGCAGCCCAACTAGCGGGTTCCGAAATGAGCAGTTCTTC	CASSPTSGFRNEQFF
.	TRBV25-1	TRBJ1-6	.	TGTGCCAGCAGTGAATGGGAGGTGGGTAATTCACCCCTCCACTTT	CASSEWEVGNSPLHF